The 8 T cell receptor beta chains given below trace back to one sample, sequenced in a study of response to subunit inactivated influenza vaccine. TCRdb processed the RT-PCR reads anew with MiXCR; each CDR3 protein has one entry. The table has about 780,000 distinct CDR3 sequences, around 18% seen once. Material: PBMCs from blood, obtained 4 to 6 days after vaccination. The receptors stem from a man between 50 and 59 years old who received an inactivated influenza vaccine.

This clonotype was seen a handful of times. CDR3 sequence reads: CAIKSREGYSEQFF. The DNA for the CDR3 is TGTGCCATCAAGTCGCGGGAGGGTTATTCTGAGCAGTTCTTC. The V call is TRBV10-3, the J call TRBJ2-1; 9 nucleotides line up with TRBD2. The CDR3 extends over 14 amino acids. V shed 7 bases and J 9 bases; nucleotides not matched to a gene: 10. Germline CDR1 reads ENHRY; CDR2 reads SYGVKD.

The chain recombines TRBV24-1 with TRBJ2-1; D is uncertain. CDR3 length: 13 amino acids. Trimming stripped 3 bases from V and 7 bases from J, with 9 bases between. Per the germline V gene, CDR1 is KGHDR and CDR2 is SFDVKD. This chain's CDR3 is CATSDLLENEQFF. The CDR3 DNA reads TGTGCCACCAGTGATCTCCTCGAAAATGAGCAGTTCTTC.

This clonotype was detected a few times. The J gene is TRBJ2-2, the V gene TRBV29-1; TRBD1 agrees at 8 bases. The J segment lost 4 bases and the V segment lost 5 bases, leaving 12 bases of the junction unmatched. CDR3 length: 16 residues. Germline CDR1 reads SQVTM; CDR2 reads ANQGSEA. Here the CDR3 reads CSVRTGQGPGTGELFF. The CDR3 nucleotides read TGCAGCGTTCGTACCGGACAGGGACCGGGCACCGGGGAGCTGTTTTTT.

This clonotype showed up just a few times. The CDR3 sequence: CSARGRARDTQYF. The CDR3 DNA reads as TGCAGTGCTCGGGGGAGGGCCCGGGATACGCAGTATTTT. This rearrangement joins TRBV20-1 to TRBJ2-3; 7 bases are a match to TRBD2. There are 13 residues in the CDR3. V was clipped by 5 bases and J by 6 bases; unmatched bases: 8. The germline gives CDR1 DFQATT, CDR2 SNEGSKA (reference sequence).

Ten or more counts support this clonotype. The chain combines TRBV4-3 with TRBJ2-5; 7 bases are a match to TRBD1. The CDR3 totals 15 residues. The trim removed 0 bases at V and 5 bases at J, leaving 6 bases unmatched. The germline V gene has CDR1 LGHNA and CDR2 YSLEER. CDR3 sequence: CASSQEWQGEETQYF. In DNA, the CDR3 is TGCGCCAGCAGCCAAGAATGGCAGGGGGAGGAGACCCAGTACTTC.

This clonotype appeared many times. The chain combines TRBV10-3 with TRBJ2-7, with unresolved D. Germline lookup yields CDR1 ENHRY and CDR2 SYGVKD. The CDR3 loop spans 13 amino acids. Trimming took 6 bases from V and 2 from J, leaving 11 bases between them. The CDR3 spells CAIRPRETYEQYF. As DNA, the CDR3 is TGTGCCATCAGACCCAGAGAAACCTACGAGCAGTACTTC.

The rearrangement links TRBV7-6 to TRBJ2-7; D might be TRBD2 (5 bases). Germline CDR1 reads SGHVS; CDR2 reads FNYEAQ. V shed 1 base and J shed 7 bases, with 14 bases lying between them. The length of the CDR3 is 14 residues. CDR3 sequence (DNA): TGTGCCAGCAGCTTAGGGAGTAGTACGGGAGAGCAGTACTTC. It encodes CASSLGSSTGEQYF. The entire variable domain, with the rest obtained from reference TRBV7-6 and TRBJ2-7, is as follows: GAGVSQSPRYKVTKRGQDVALRCDPISGHVSLYWYRQALGQGPEFLTYFNYEAQQDKSGLPNDRFSAERPEGSISTLTIQRTEQRDSAMYRCASSLGSSTGEQYFGPGTRLTVT.

This clonotype has just a few counts. The rearrangement joins TRBV14 to TRBJ1-1; D unresolved. CDR1 is SGHDN, CDR2 FVKESK, per germline. This CDR3 spans 15 amino acids. V was shortened by 2 bases and J by 0 bases, with 10 bases between the two germline ends. The CDR3 here is CASSQTSLMNTEAFF. CDR3 DNA sequence: TGTGCCAGCAGCCAAACAAGTTTAATGAACACTGAAGCTTTCTTT.